This T cell receptor beta chain was identified in a study of blood T cells in healthy people across ages. Roughly 10 milliliters of peripheral blood were drawn from each donor. CDR3 length: 13 residues. From germline, CDR1 is SGDLS and CDR2 YYNGEE. Trimming stripped 2 bases from V and 9 bases from J, with 11 bases between. Combining a sample-barcoded 5' primer with a J-beta primer mix, a second PCR ran for roughly 7 to 12 cycles. Using its own MiXCR run on the 5' RACE reads, TCRdb lists one record per CDR3 protein. The sample records under 800,000 distinct CDR3 sequences, around 46% being singletons. This receptor was taken from a woman aged 60-75 years in good health. V and J are TRBV9 and TRBJ2-2; maybe TRBD2 (5 bases). The material sequenced was blood. For the CDR3, the DNA is TGTGCCAGCAGCGTTACGACGGGAAGGGAGCTGTTTTTT. Protein: CASSVTTGRELFF.